A selection of T cell receptor beta chains follows, all from one sample in a study of cytomegalovirus exposure and HLA in healthy donors. Produced via immunoSEQ multiplex PCR; TCRdb's table is partial and in-frame only. The sample includes about 190,000 clones, roughly 81% of them seen just once. The source material was PBMCs. All receptors come from a woman in her twenties or thirties in good health and CMV-seropositive. Each CDR3 is given with its conserved first and last residue. Each record gives: D gene, clone size, V gene, J gene, CDR3 length, CDR3 DNA, CDR3 protein. D genes are given only for firm matches. The size entry is marked missing in some rows and otherwise reads once, few, many or a size class.

>NA|NA|TRBV10-1|TRBJ2-1|12
TGCGCCAGCAGTGAGTCTAACAATGAGCAGTTCTTC
CASSESNNEQFF
>NA|once|TRBV2|TRBJ2-1|13
TGTGCCAGCGGTACAGGGACGTACAATGAGCAGTTCTTC
CASGTGTYNEQFF
>NA|once|TRBV29-1|TRBJ2-7|13
TGCAGCGCGACAGCTATAAGCTCCTACGAGCAGTACTTC
CSATAISSYEQYF
>NA|NA|TRBV28|TRBJ1-2|16
TGTGCCAGCAGTTTTCTCCAAGGGGGGGGTCTCTATGGCTACACCTTC
CASSFLQGGGLYGYTF
>TRBD2|NA|TRBV15|TRBJ2-7|17
TGTGCCACCAGCACCCGCCTGGGACTAGCGGCCTCCTACGAGCAGTACTTC
CATSTRLGLAASYEQYF
>TRBD1|NA|TRBV5-6|TRBJ1-5|15
TGTGCCAGCAGCCTACTACAGGGGGGAGATCAGCCCCAGCATTTT
CASSLLQGGDQPQHF
>NA|NA|TRBV12-2|TRBJ2-1|16
TGTGCTGACCGAAGAGACTACCGGGTTATATCGGATGAGCAGTTCTTC
CADRRDYRVISDEQFF
>NA|NA|TRBV5-1|TRBJ2-7|14
TGCGCCAGCAGCCCTACCCTCGATACAGGACGGGAGTACTTC
CASSPTLDTGREYF
>NA|once|TRBV19|TRBJ2-7|15
TGTGCCTCCAGGGTAACTTCATTATCGGCCCACGAGCAGTACTTC
CASRVTSLSAHEQYF
>TRBD2|NA|TRBV19|TRBJ2-1|12
TGTGCCAGTAGTATAGGAGCGGGAGTCCCGTTCTTC
CASSIGAGVPFF
>NA|NA|TRBV28|TRBJ1-2|12
TGTGCCAGCAGGGGGGCAACTTATAGCTACACCTTC
CASRGATYSYTF
>TRBD1|NA|TRBV28|TRBJ1-1|15
TGTGCCAGCAGTCCAGGGGGTGCGTGGTTCACTGAAGCTTTCTTT
CASSPGGAWFTEAFF
>TRBD1|NA|TRBV27|TRBJ2-1|13
TGTGCCAGCAGTGTCTCAGGGGGCCATGAGCAGTTCTTC
CASSVSGGHEQFF
>TRBD1|NA|TRBV6-5|TRBJ2-2|14
TGTGCCAGCAGCGTTGACAGGGGGTCCGGGGAGCTGTTTTTT
CASSVDRGSGELFF
>TRBD2|few|TRBV7-9|TRBJ2-1|16
TGTGCCAGCAGCTCCCCCGGGGGGAAGGGCTACAATGAGCAGTTCTTC
CASSSPGGKGYNEQFF
>TRBD1|few|TRBV27|TRBJ1-1|12
TGTGCCAGCCGACAGGGGGCCTTTGAAGCTTTCTTT
CASRQGAFEAFF
>NA|NA|TRBV7-2|TRBJ1-2|14
TGTGCCAGCAGCTTAGGGACTGCTTTATATGGCTACACCTTC
CASSLGTALYGYTF
>NA|NA|TRBV27|TRBJ1-5|14
TGTGCCAGTAAATTCTCAGGGGGCAATCAGCCCCAGCATTTT
CASKFSGGNQPQHF
>TRBD1|NA|TRBV15|TRBJ2-1|15
TGTGCCACCAGCAGGACAGGGGGCGGTCACAATGAGCAGTTCTTC
CATSRTGGGHNEQFF
>TRBD1|NA|TRBV10-3|TRBJ1-2|12
TGTGCCATCAGTGAACAGGGGGTCGGCTACACCTTC
CAISEQGVGYTF
>TRBD2|NA|TRBV28|TRBJ2-3|17
TGTGCCAGCAGTTTAAGGGAAGCGGGAGGTGCGGCAGATACGCAGTATTTT
CASSLREAGGAADTQYF
>TRBD2|NA|TRBV27|TRBJ2-1|13
TGTGCCAGCAGTTTAGGCCCGGGACTAGGGCGGTTCTTC
CASSLGPGLGRFF
>TRBD1|NA|TRBV10-2|TRBJ1-1|15
TGCGCCAGCAGTGGCTGGGGACAGGCGAACACTGAAGCTTTCTTT
CASSGWGQANTEAFF
>TRBD1|NA|TRBV7-2|TRBJ1-5|15
TGTGCCAGCAGCCTCGGACAGGGACCCCACCAGCCCCAGCATTTT
CASSLGQGPHQPQHF
>NA|NA|TRBV5-4|TRBJ1-3|17
TGTGCCAGCAGCTTGAGGGGAAGGGCTGTGACTGGAAACACCATATATTTT
CASSLRGRAVTGNTIYF
>NA|NA|TRBV4-1|TRBJ2-7|15
TGCGCCAGCAGCCAAGATCCCCAGTCGTCCTACGAGCAGTACTTC
CASSQDPQSSYEQYF
>TRBD2|NA|TRBV7-2|TRBJ2-2|17
TGTGCCAGCAGCTCTGGACTAGCGGGAGGGGGGGGCGGGGAGCTGTTTTTT
CASSSGLAGGGGGELFF
>NA|NA|TRBV7-7|TRBJ2-3|13
TGTGCTAGCAGCTCGGGTTACACAGATACGCAGTATTTT
CASSSGYTDTQYF
>NA|NA|TRBV28|TRBJ2-4|14
TGTGCCAGCGGTCCCGCTGCGTGGGAGAACATTCAGTACTTC
CASGPAAWENIQYF
>TRBD1|NA|TRBV28|TRBJ1-1|15
TGTGCCAGCAGTTGGACAGGGGGCATGAACACTGAAGCTTTCTTT
CASSWTGGMNTEAFF
>NA|few|TRBV6-1|TRBJ1-1|14
TGTGCCAGCAGTGAGTACAGTACGAACACTGAAGCTTTCTTT
CASSEYSTNTEAFF
>NA|NA|TRBV11-2|TRBJ1-1|14
TGTGCCAGCAGCCCCGCGGCATTGAACACTGAAGCTTTCTTT
CASSPAALNTEAFF
>NA|NA|TRBV11-2|TRBJ2-7|14
TGTGCCAGCAGCCGGAGGGCGGGTGGCTGGGAGCAGTACTTC
CASSRRAGGWEQYF
>TRBD2|NA|TRBV6-6|TRBJ2-1|14
TGTGCCAGCAGTGTTAGGCGGGAGGGGAATGAGCAGTTCTTC
CASSVRREGNEQFF
>NA|NA|TRBV1|TRBJ1-6|16
TGCACCAGCAGCCAAGGGAGACTGCTCTATAATTCACCCCTCCACTTT
CTSSQGRLLYNSPLHF
>NA|NA|TRBV27|TRBJ1-1|15
TGTGCCAGCACTCCTCAGGGGAAGGCGAACACTGAAGCTTTCTTT
CASTPQGKANTEAFF
>NA|NA|TRBV27|TRBJ2-7|13
TGTGCCAGCAGTTTATCGATCCCCTACGAGCAGTACTTC
CASSLSIPYEQYF
>NA|NA|TRBV28|TRBJ1-6|14
TGTGCCAGCATCTCAGGGCTCACTAATTCACCCCTCCACTTT
CASISGLTNSPLHF
>NA|few|TRBV6-1|TRBJ1-5|13
TGTGCCAGCAGTGAAACAGGGTATCAGCCCCAGCATTTT
CASSETGYQPQHF
>NA|few|TRBV6-1|TRBJ1-5|14
TGTGCCAGCAGGCGGGGGGCAATCAATCAGCCCCAGCATTTT
CASRRGAINQPQHF
>NA|once|TRBV28|TRBJ1-5|12
TGTGCCAGCAACTCTGTCAATCAGCCCCAGCATTTT
CASNSVNQPQHF
>TRBD1|NA|TRBV27|TRBJ1-1|13
TGTGCCAGCAGTACATCCCGGGACAGTGAAGCTTTCTTT
CASSTSRDSEAFF
>TRBD1|NA|TRBV2|TRBJ1-5|16
TGTGCCAGCACCTTCCGCCGGACAGGGGTTGGGCAGCCCCAGCATTTT
CASTFRRTGVGQPQHF
>TRBD1|NA|TRBV28|TRBJ1-6|17
TGTGCCAGCAGTTTAAATCGGGACAGCTCCTATAATTCACCCCTCCACTTT
CASSLNRDSSYNSPLHF
>TRBD2|few|TRBV28|TRBJ2-7|15
TGTGCCAGCAGGCCGCCCGGGGGGTTGGCCTACGAGCAGTACTTC
CASRPPGGLAYEQYF
>TRBD2|NA|TRBV7-2|TRBJ2-2|15
TGTGCCAGCAGCTTTAGCGGGAGGAGCACCGGGGAGCTGTTTTTT
CASSFSGRSTGELFF
>TRBD2|once|TRBV6-1|TRBJ2-1|15
TGTGCCAGCAGTGAAGAAAGCGGGGGGTACAATGAGCAGTTCTTC
CASSEESGGYNEQFF